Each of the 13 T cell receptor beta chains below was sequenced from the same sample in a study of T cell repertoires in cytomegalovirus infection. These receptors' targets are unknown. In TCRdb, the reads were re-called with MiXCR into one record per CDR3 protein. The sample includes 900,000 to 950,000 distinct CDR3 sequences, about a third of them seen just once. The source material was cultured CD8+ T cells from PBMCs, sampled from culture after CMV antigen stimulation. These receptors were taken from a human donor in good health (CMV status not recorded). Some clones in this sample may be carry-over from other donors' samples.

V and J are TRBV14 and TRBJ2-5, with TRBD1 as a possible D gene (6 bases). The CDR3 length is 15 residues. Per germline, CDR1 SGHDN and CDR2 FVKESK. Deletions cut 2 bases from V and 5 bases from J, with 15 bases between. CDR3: CASSQIYRDRETQYF. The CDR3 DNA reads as TGTGCCAGCAGCCAAATATACAGGGACCGGGAGACCCAGTACTTC.

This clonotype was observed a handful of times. CDR3 residues: CASSQVQGEKLFF. CDR3 coding DNA: TGCGCCAGCAGCCAAGTTCAGGGAGAGAAACTGTTTTTT. The rearrangement joins TRBV4-1 to TRBJ1-4, with D possibly being TRBD1 (5 bases). Between the trimmed V and J ends, which lost 1 base and 11 bases, there was a span of 11 bases. Germline lookup yields CDR1 MGHRA and CDR2 YSYEKL. CDR3 length: 13 amino acids.

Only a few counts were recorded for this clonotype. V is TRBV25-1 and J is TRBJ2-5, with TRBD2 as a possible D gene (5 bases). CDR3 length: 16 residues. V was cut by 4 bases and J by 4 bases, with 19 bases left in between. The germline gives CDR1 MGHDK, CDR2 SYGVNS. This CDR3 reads CASSAPLEGWGETQYF. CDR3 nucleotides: TGTGCCAGCAGTGCCCCGTTAGAGGGCTGGGGAGAGACCCAGTACTTC.

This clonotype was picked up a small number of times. CDR3 DNA: TGTGCCAGCAGTGATTCGGTCACCAACACTGAAGCTTTCTTT. This sequence encodes CASSDSVTNTEAFF. This chain links TRBV6-4 with TRBJ1-1, with D unresolved. Germline V gives CDR1 MRHNA, CDR2 SNTAGT. The CDR3 has 14 amino acids. The V and J ends lost 3 bases and 2 bases respectively, with 10 bases between them.

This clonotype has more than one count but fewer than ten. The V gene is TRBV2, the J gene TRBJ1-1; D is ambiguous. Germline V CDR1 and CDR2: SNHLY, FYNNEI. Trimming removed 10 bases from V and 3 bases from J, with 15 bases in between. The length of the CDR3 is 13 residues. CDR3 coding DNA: TGTGCCATAATCCATCCACCTCACACTGAAGCTTTCTTT. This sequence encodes CAIIHPPHTEAFF.

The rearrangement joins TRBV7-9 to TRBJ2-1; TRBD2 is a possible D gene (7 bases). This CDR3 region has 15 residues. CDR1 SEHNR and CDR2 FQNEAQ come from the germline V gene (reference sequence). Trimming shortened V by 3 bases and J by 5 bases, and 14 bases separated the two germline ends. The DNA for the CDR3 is TGTGCCAGCAGCTTCGGCGGGGGCCTTAACAATGAGCAGTTCTTC. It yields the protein CASSFGGGLNNEQFF.

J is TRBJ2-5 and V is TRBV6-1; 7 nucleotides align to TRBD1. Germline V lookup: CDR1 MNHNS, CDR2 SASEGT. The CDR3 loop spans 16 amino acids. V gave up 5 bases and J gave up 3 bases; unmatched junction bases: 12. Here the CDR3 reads CASSTRTGPWEETQYF. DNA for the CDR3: TGTGCCAGCAGTACCCGGACAGGACCTTGGGAAGAGACCCAGTACTTC.

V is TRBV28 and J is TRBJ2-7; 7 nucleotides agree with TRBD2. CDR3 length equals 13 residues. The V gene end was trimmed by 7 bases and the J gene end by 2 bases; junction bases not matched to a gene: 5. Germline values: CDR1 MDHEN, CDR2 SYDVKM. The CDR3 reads CASTFRGAYEQYV. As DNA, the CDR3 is TGTGCCAGCACCTTCCGGGGGGCCTACGAGCAGTACGTC.

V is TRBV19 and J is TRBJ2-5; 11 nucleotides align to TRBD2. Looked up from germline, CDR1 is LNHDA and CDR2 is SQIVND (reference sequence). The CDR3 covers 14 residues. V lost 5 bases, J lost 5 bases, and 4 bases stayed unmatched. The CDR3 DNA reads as TGTGCCAGTAGTGAACTAGCGGGGGTTGAGACCCAGTACTTC. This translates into CASSELAGVETQYF.

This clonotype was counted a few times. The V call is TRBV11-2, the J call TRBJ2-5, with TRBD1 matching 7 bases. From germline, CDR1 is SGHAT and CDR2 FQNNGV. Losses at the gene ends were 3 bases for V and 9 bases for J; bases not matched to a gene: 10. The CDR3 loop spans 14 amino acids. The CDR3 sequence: CASSFTGDPGAQYF. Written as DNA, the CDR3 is TGTGCCAGCAGCTTCACAGGGGACCCCGGGGCCCAGTACTTC.

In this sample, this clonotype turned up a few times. The CDR3 DNA follows: TGCAGTGCTAGTAATAGCGGGGGGAATTACAATCCGGCTGACAATGAGCAGTTCTTC. Protein product: CSASNSGGNYNPADNEQFF. This chain joins TRBV20-1 and TRBJ2-1, with 10 bases fitting TRBD2. The CDR3 totals 19 residues. J gave up 5 bases and V 3 bases, and 19 bases lay outside the gene matches. The germline V gene encodes CDR1 DFQATT and CDR2 SNEGSKA (reference sequence).

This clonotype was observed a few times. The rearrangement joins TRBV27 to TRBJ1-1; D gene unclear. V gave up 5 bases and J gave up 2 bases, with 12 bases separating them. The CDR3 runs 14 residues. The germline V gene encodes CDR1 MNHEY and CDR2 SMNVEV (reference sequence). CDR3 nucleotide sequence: TGTGCCAGCAGTCGGCGACGGGCCAACACTGAAGCTTTCTTT. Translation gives CASSRRRANTEAFF.

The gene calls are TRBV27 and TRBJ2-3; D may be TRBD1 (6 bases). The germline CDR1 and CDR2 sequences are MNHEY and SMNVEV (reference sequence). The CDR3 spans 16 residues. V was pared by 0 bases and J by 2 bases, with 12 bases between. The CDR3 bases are TGTGCCAGCAGTTTATCCACAGGGTTAATCACAGATACGCAGTATTTT. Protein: CASSLSTGLITDTQYF.